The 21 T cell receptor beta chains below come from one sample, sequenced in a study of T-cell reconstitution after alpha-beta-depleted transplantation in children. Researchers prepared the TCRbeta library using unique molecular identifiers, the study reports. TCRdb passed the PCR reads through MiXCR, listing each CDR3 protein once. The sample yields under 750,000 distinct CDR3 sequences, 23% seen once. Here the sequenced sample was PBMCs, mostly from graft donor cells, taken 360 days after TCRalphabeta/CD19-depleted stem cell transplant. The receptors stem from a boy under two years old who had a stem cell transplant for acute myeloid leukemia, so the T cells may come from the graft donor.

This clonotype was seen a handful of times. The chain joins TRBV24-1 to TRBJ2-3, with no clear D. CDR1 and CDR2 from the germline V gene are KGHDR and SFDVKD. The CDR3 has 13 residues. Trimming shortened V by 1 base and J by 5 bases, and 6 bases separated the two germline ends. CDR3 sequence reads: CATSDLKGDTQYF. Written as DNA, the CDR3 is TGTGCCACCAGTGATTTAAAGGGAGATACGCAGTATTTT.

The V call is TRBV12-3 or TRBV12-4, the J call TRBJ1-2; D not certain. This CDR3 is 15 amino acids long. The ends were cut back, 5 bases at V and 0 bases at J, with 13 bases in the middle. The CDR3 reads CASSPGPGANYGYTF. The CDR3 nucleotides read TGTGCCAGCAGTCCCGGGCCAGGTGCTAACTATGGCTACACCTTC.

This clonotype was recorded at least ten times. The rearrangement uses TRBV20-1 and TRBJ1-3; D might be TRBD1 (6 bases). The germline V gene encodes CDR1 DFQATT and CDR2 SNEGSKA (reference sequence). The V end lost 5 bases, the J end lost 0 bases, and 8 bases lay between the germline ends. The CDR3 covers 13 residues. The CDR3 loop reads CSAQQGSGNTIYF. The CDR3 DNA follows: TGCAGTGCTCAACAGGGCTCTGGAAACACCATATATTTT.

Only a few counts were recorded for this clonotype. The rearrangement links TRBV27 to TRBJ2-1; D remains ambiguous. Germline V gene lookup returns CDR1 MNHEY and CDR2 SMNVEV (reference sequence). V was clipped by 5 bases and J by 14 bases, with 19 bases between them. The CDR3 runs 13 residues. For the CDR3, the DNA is TGTGCCAGCAGTCCCAATCGGGCAATGAAGGAGTTCTTC. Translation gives CASSPNRAMKEFF.

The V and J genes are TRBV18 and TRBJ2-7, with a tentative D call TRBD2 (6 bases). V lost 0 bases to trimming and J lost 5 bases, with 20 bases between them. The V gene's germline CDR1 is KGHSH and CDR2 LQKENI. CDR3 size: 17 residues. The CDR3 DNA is TGTGCCAGCTCACCACCCCGTGGAGGGTCGATCAGCCACGAGCAGTACTTC. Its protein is CASSPPRGGSISHEQYF.

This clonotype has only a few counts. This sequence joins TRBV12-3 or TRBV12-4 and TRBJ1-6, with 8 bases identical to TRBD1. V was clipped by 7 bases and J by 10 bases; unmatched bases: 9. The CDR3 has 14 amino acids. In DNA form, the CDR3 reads TGTGCCAGCACCTTCCGGACAGGGCGGTCACCCCTCCACTTT. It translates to CASTFRTGRSPLHF.

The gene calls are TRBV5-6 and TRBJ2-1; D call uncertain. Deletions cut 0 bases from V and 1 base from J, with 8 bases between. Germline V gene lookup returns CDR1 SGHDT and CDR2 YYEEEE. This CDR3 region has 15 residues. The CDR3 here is CASSLGVLSYNEQFF. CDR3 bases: TGTGCCAGCAGCTTGGGGGTGTTGTCCTACAATGAGCAGTTCTTC.

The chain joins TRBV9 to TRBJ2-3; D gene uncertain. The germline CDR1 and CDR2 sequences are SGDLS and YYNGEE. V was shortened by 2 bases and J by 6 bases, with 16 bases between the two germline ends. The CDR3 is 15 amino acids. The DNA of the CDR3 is TGTGCCAGCAGCGTCGAAAGTAGGGATCGTGATACGCAGTATTTT. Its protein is CASSVESRDRDTQYF.

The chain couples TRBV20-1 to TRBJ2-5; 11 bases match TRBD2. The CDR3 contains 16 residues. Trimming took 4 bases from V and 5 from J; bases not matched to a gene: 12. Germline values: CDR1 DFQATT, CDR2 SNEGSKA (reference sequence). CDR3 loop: CSAKGRLAGPGETQYF. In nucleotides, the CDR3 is TGCAGTGCTAAGGGTCGACTAGCGGGGCCAGGGGAGACCCAGTACTTC.

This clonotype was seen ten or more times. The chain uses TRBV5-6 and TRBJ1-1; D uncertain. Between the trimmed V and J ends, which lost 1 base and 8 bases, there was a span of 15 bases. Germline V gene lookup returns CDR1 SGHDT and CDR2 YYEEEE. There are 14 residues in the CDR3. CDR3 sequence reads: CASSLWASGIEAFF. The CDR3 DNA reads TGTGCCAGCAGCTTGTGGGCTTCGGGGATCGAAGCTTTCTTT.

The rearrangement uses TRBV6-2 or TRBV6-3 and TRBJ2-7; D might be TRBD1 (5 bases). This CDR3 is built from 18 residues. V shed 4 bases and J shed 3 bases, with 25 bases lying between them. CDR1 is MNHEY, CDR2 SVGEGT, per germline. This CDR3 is CASSSDFERTLYHYEQYF. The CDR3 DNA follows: TGTGCCAGCAGTTCAGATTTTGAAAGGACACTCTACCACTACGAGCAGTACTTC.

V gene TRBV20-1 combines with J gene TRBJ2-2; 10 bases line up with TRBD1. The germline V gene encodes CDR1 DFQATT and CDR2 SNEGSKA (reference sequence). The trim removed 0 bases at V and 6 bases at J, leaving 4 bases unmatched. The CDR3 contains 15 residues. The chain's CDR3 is CSARDIGTGAGELFF. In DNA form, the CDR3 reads TGCAGTGCTAGAGATATTGGGACAGGGGCCGGGGAGCTGTTTTTT.

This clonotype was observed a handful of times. In DNA, the CDR3 is TGCGCCAGCAGCTTGAGACAGGGGGACGGAAACACCATATATTTT. This codes for CASSLRQGDGNTIYF. J is TRBJ1-3 and V is TRBV5-1, with 9 bases identical to TRBD1. Trimming took 1 base from V and 4 from J; bases not matched to a gene: 3. Germline-derived CDR1 and CDR2 are SGHRS and YFSETQ. This CDR3 is built from 15 residues.

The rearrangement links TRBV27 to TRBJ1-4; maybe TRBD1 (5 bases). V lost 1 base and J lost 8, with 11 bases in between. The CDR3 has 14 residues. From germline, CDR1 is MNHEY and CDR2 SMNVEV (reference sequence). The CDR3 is CASSLWGLGEKLFF. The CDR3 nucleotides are TGTGCCAGCAGTTTATGGGGACTGGGGGAAAAACTGTTTTTT.

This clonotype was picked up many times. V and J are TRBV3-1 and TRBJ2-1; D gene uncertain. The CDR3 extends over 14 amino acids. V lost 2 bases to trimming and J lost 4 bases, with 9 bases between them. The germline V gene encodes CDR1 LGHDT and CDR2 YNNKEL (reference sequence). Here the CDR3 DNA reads TGTGCCAGCAGCCAACGTCGTTCGTACAATGAGCAGTTCTTC. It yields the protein CASSQRRSYNEQFF.

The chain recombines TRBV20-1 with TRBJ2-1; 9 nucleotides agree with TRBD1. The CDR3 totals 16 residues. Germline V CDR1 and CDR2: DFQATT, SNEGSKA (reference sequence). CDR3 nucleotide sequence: TGCAGCCCAGTGGGGACAGGGTTTCTAGAGGCTCATGAGCAGTTCTTC. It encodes CSPVGTGFLEAHEQFF.

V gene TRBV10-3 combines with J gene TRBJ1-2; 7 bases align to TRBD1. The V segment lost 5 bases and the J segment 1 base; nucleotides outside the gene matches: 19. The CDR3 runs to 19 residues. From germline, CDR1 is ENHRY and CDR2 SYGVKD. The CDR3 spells CAISLSRTGGKKSNYGYTF. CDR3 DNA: TGTGCCATCAGTTTGTCGCGGACAGGAGGAAAGAAGAGTAACTATGGCTACACCTTC.

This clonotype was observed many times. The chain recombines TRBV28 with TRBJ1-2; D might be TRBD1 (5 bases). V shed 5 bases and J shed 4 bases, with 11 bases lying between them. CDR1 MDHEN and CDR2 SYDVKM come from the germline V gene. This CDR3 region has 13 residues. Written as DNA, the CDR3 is TGTGCCAGCAGTCTTCAGGGCGCCTATGGCTACACCTTC. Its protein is CASSLQGAYGYTF.

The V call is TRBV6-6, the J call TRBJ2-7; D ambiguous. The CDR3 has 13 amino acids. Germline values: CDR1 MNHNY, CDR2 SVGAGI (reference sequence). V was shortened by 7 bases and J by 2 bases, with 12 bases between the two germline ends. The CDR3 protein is CASIKTETYEQYF. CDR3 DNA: TGTGCCAGCATAAAGACGGAAACCTACGAGCAGTACTTC.

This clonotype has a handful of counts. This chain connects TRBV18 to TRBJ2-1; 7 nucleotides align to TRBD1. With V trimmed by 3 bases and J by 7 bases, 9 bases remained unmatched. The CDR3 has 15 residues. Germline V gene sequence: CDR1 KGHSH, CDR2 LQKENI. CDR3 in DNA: TGTGCCAGCTCACCCAACCTGGACAGGCGGAATGAGCAGTTCTTC. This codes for CASSPNLDRRNEQFF.

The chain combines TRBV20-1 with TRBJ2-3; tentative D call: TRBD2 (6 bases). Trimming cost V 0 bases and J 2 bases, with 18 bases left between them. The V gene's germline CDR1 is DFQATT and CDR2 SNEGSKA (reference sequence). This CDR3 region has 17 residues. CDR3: CSARDWRGEKITDTQYF. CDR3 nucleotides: TGCAGTGCTAGAGATTGGCGCGGGGAGAAAATCACAGATACGCAGTATTTT.